These 30 T cell receptor beta chains were sequenced from one sample in a study of OX40 agonist ivuxolimab in advanced cancers. The repertoire was sequenced with immunoSEQ multiplex PCR; TCRdb's copy has only in-frame clones and lacks some. The repertoire holds about 90,000 clones, with roughly 91% as singletons. The sequencing here drew on CD4+ or CD8+ T cells sorted from blood, taken in a trial of the OX40 agonist ivuxolimab. The receptors were gathered from an adult with an advanced solid tumor such as melanoma, head and neck, liver or kidney cancer.

The chain has TRBV5-4 and TRBJ2-7; unclear D gene. There are 17 residues in the CDR3. V was pared by 4 bases and J by 0 bases, with 20 bases between. Germline CDR1 and CDR2: SGHNT and YYREEE (reference sequence). The CDR3 nucleotides read TGTGCCAGCAGCCCGGAACCCCTCCCAACCAGCTCCTACGAGCAGTACTTC. Amino acid sequence: CASSPEPLPTSSYEQYF.

The chain has TRBV2 and TRBJ2-3, with 9 bases identical to TRBD2. Germline V gives CDR1 SNHLY, CDR2 FYNNEI. The CDR3 is 15 residues long. V shed 4 bases, J shed 5 bases, and the junction held 7 bases outside the gene matches. The CDR3 nucleotides read TGTGCCAGCAGTGTGGGGGGACTAGCCGTAGATACGCAGTATTTT. This translates into CASSVGGLAVDTQYF.

The V call is TRBV6-1, the J call TRBJ1-1, with 9 bases identical to TRBD1. The CDR3 extends over 14 amino acids. CDR1 and CDR2 (germline): MNHNS, SASEGT. The ends lost 6 bases at V and 1 base at J; junction bases unmatched: 3. CDR3 amino acids: CASRGQGGNTEAFF. The CDR3 DNA is TGTGCCAGCAGGGGACAGGGTGGGAACACTGAAGCTTTCTTT.

The V gene is TRBV6-1, the J gene TRBJ2-1, with a possible D match to TRBD1 (6 bases). This CDR3 contains 17 residues. V was shortened by 4 bases and J by 3 bases, with 19 bases between the two germline ends. Germline CDR1 and CDR2: MNHNS and SASEGT. CDR3 DNA sequence: TGTGCCAGCAGTGCCAGGGGTAGGGCAGGGTACTACAATGAGCAGTTCTTC. Its protein is CASSARGRAGYYNEQFF.

The gene calls are TRBV5-3 and TRBJ2-7, with 7 bases that match TRBD1. TRBV5-3 is sorted into the ORF group, with uncertain function. V trimming: 4 bases; J trimming: 5 bases; junction bases outside the gene matches: 6. This CDR3 has 13 residues. The CDR3 nucleotides read TGTGCCAGAAGCCCAAGGGGGCTCCACGAGCAGTACTTC. This sequence encodes CARSPRGLHEQYF.

The table lists this clone with a count of one. The chain uses TRBV27 and TRBJ2-2; 8 nucleotides match TRBD1. The junction had 9 bases not matched to a gene; V was cut back by 5 bases and J by 4 bases. CDR3 length equals 16 residues. Germline-derived CDR1 and CDR2 are MNHEY and SMNVEV (reference sequence). Written as DNA, the CDR3 is TGTGCCAGCAGTACCTGGACAGGGTTGGGCACCGGGGAGCTGTTTTTT. Residues: CASSTWTGLGTGELFF.

In DNA, the CDR3 is TGCGCCAGCAGCGAAGGGGCGGGAGGCTTCGGGGAGCTGTTTTTT. It translates to CASSEGAGGFGELFF. The rearrangement uses TRBV4-3 and TRBJ2-2; TRBD2 aligns across 8 bases. The J segment lost 7 bases and the V segment lost 5 bases, leaving 9 bases of the junction unmatched. Germline CDR1 LGHNA, CDR2 YSLEER. CDR3 length equals 15 residues.

The chain links TRBV10-3 to TRBJ2-1; 8 bases line up with TRBD2. The length of the CDR3 is 16 residues. Per the germline V gene, CDR1 is ENHRY and CDR2 is SYGVKD. The junction had 15 bases not matched to a gene; V was cut back by 6 bases and J by 8 bases. The CDR3 protein is CAIRSGRGGSGDEQFF. The CDR3 bases are TGTGCCATCAGGTCCGGGAGGGGCGGGAGTGGGGATGAGCAGTTCTTC.

The chain is built from TRBV28 and TRBJ2-2; D not resolved. Looked up from germline, CDR1 is MDHEN and CDR2 is SYDVKM. V was pared by 10 bases and J by 0 bases, with 9 bases between. There are 13 residues in the CDR3. The CDR3 spells CANREPNTGELFF. The CDR3, as DNA: TGTGCCAACAGAGAACCGAACACCGGGGAGCTGTTTTTT.

The CDR3 loop reads CSVGVLAGYNEQFF. Written as DNA, the CDR3 is TGCAGCGTTGGTGTGCTAGCGGGATACAATGAGCAGTTCTTC. The chain combines TRBV29-1 with TRBJ2-1, with TRBD2 matching over 9 bases. Looked up from germline, CDR1 is SQVTM and CDR2 is ANQGSEA. The CDR3 extends over 14 amino acids. The V segment lost 4 bases and the J segment 4 bases; nucleotides outside the gene matches: 5.

This chain connects TRBV5-4 to TRBJ2-7; 7 bases are a match to TRBD1. With V trimmed by 4 bases and J by 3 bases, 7 bases remained unmatched. CDR1 and CDR2 (germline): SGHNT, YYREEE (reference sequence). There are 14 residues in the CDR3. The CDR3 spells CASSIDRARYEQYF. The CDR3 DNA sequence: TGTGCCAGCAGCATTGACAGGGCCCGCTACGAGCAGTACTTC. The full variable domain, completed using reference TRBV5-4 and TRBJ2-7, is ETGVTQSPTHLIKTRGQQVTLRCSSQSGHNTVSWYQQALGQGPQFIFQYYREEENGRGNFPPRFSGLQFPNYSSELNVNALELDDSALYLCASSIDRARYEQYFGPGTRLTVT.

This rearrangement joins TRBV4-3 to TRBJ2-7; no definite D call. Trimming cost V 1 base and J 2 bases, with 12 bases left between them. CDR1 and CDR2 from the germline V gene are LGHNA and YSLEER. The CDR3 is made up of 15 amino acids. CDR3 bases: TGCGCCAGCAGCCAAGGCTTGGCTAGTCCCTACGAGCAGTACTTC. This sequence encodes CASSQGLASPYEQYF.

The CDR3: CASSLREGATNYEQYF. CDR3 sequence (DNA): TGTGCCAGCAGCCTAAGGGAAGGGGCTACAAACTACGAGCAGTACTTC. The V and J genes are TRBV11-2 and TRBJ2-7; tentatively, D is TRBD1 (5 bases). The CDR3 covers 16 residues. The V and J ends lost 5 bases and 3 bases respectively, with 20 bases between them. The germline V gene has CDR1 SGHAT and CDR2 FQNNGV.

The DNA of the CDR3 is TGTGCCAGCAGTGAAGCGAGGGGGCCCTCCGGGTTGTACTTC. Encoded protein: CASSEARGPSGLYF. V and J are TRBV2 and TRBJ2-5; 7 bases align to TRBD1. V was clipped by 0 bases and J by 13 bases; unmatched bases: 11. Germline V gene lookup returns CDR1 SNHLY and CDR2 FYNNEI. This CDR3 is built from 14 residues.

The V and J genes are TRBV27 and TRBJ2-3, with 10 nucleotides matching TRBD2. The CDR3 contains 14 residues. CDR1 is MNHEY, CDR2 SMNVEV, per germline (reference sequence). Trimming cost V 6 bases and J 2 bases; bases outside gene matches: 2. The CDR3 DNA is TGTGCCAGCAGGCTAGCGGGAGACACAGATACGCAGTATTTT. Encoded protein: CASRLAGDTDTQYF.

The chain has TRBV7-2 and TRBJ1-2; 7 bases are a match to TRBD1. The CDR3 is made up of 15 amino acids. V dropped 0 bases and J dropped 7; count of bases not matched to a gene: 8. In germline, CDR1 is SGHTA, CDR2 FQGNSA. Here the CDR3 DNA reads TGTGCCAGCAGCTTAGCGGTACAGGGGTTGGGTGGCTACACCTTC. This translates into CASSLAVQGLGGYTF.

The chain joins TRBV14 to TRBJ2-1; the match to TRBD2 covers 9 bases. From germline, CDR1 is SGHDN and CDR2 FVKESK. After removal of 6 bases from V and 2 bases from J, the junction contained 8 bases not matched to a gene. There are 16 residues in the CDR3. DNA for the CDR3: TGTGCCAGCAGGCAAACAGCGGGAGGAACCTACAATGAGCAGTTCTTC. This encodes CASRQTAGGTYNEQFF.

The chain employs TRBV6-1 and TRBJ2-7; D not resolved. V shed 5 bases and J shed 4 bases, with 12 bases lying between them. The CDR3 length is 13 residues. The germline V gene has CDR1 MNHNS and CDR2 SASEGT. CDR3 nucleotide sequence: TGTGCCAGCAGTTTGGTGAGTCCTTACGAGCAGTACTTC. Encoded protein: CASSLVSPYEQYF.

The J gene is TRBJ2-3, the V gene TRBV19; D remains unclear. Germline CDR1 reads LNHDA; CDR2 reads SQIVND (reference sequence). CDR3 length equals 13 residues. The ends were cut back, 5 bases at V and 8 bases at J, with 14 bases in the middle. The DNA of the CDR3 is TGTGCCAGTAGTTCAACCACAGATCGTACGCAGTATTTT. Translation: CASSSTTDRTQYF.

The V and J genes are TRBV28 and TRBJ2-7; D is unresolved. Germline V gene sequence: CDR1 MDHEN, CDR2 SYDVKM. The CDR3 spans 15 residues. V lost 8 bases and J lost 4, with 21 bases in between. For the CDR3, the DNA is TGTGCCAGCCGGACGAGTAGGATTGGGGTATACGAGCAGTACTTC. Protein product: CASRTSRIGVYEQYF.

This clone was seen once. V usage is TRBV11-2 and J usage is TRBJ2-2; 8 bases align to TRBD1. Germline trimming cut 5 bases from V and 5 bases from J; bases unmatched to any gene: 7. The CDR3 is 15 amino acids. CDR1 is SGHAT and CDR2 is FQNNGV in the germline V gene. The CDR3 protein is CASSRTGIGTGELFF. CDR3 coding DNA: TGTGCCAGCAGCAGGACAGGGATAGGTACCGGGGAGCTGTTTTTT.

The CDR3 DNA reads TGCGCCAGCAGCTTGGCGGGGGCTGGACAGCCCCAGCATTTT. It encodes CASSLAGAGQPQHF. This chain links TRBV5-1 with TRBJ1-5, with a tentative D call TRBD1 (6 bases). With 0 bases removed from V and 7 bases from J, the gap between germline ends came to 11 bases. Per the germline V gene, CDR1 is SGHRS and CDR2 is YFSETQ. The CDR3 is made up of 14 amino acids.

This clone was seen only a few times. The chain links TRBV5-1 to TRBJ2-3, with 7 bases fitting TRBD1. Trimming took 3 bases from V and 2 from J; bases not matched to a gene: 3. This CDR3 is built from 14 residues. The germline V gene has CDR1 SGHRS and CDR2 YFSETQ. The CDR3 loop reads CASSWGTDTDTQYF. The CDR3 bases are TGCGCCAGCAGCTGGGGGACAGACACAGATACGCAGTATTTT.

V gene TRBV9 combines with J gene TRBJ2-3; D is perhaps TRBD1 or TRBD2 (6 bases each). V lost 3 bases and J lost 3, with 14 bases in between. CDR1 SGDLS and CDR2 YYNGEE come from the germline V gene. The CDR3 extends over 15 amino acids. Here the CDR3 reads CASSGVRGTTDTQYF. The DNA of the CDR3 is TGTGCCAGCAGCGGAGTGAGGGGGACTACAGATACGCAGTATTTT. The full variable domain, with the rest looked up from reference TRBV9 and TRBJ2-3, is DSGVTQTPKHLITATGQRVTLRCSPRSGDLSVYWYQQSLDQGLQFLIQYYNGEERAKGNILERFSAQQFPDLHSELNLSSLELGDSALYFCASSGVRGTTDTQYFGPGTRLTVL.

The V gene is TRBV28, the J gene TRBJ2-7; D is undetermined. Germline CDR1 is MDHEN and CDR2 is SYDVKM. The CDR3 spans 16 residues. V shed 3 bases and J shed 0 bases, with 15 bases lying between them. CDR3 nucleotide sequence: TGTGCCAGCAGTTTTAGGGCGACATTAGGCTCCTACGAGCAGTACTTC. As protein: CASSFRATLGSYEQYF.

The V gene is TRBV5-4, the J gene TRBJ2-7; 8 positions match TRBD1. J lost 2 bases, V lost 4 bases, and 5 bases had no gene match. CDR1 and CDR2 from the germline V gene are SGHNT and YYREEE (reference sequence). This CDR3 is built from 14 residues. DNA of the CDR3: TGTGCCAGCAGCCCCGGACAGGGTGCCTACGAGCAGTACTTC. Encoded protein: CASSPGQGAYEQYF.

This clone was found once. This rearrangement joins TRBV30 to TRBJ2-1; D remains unclear. Trimming left V 2 bases short and J 10 bases short, with 12 bases between. The CDR3 runs 12 residues. Germline loops: CDR1 GTSNPN, CDR2 SVGIG (reference sequence). CDR3 sequence (DNA): TGTGCCTGGAGTCGTAATTTTGGCGAGCAGTTCTTC. Residues: CAWSRNFGEQFF.

The J gene is TRBJ2-2, the V gene TRBV6-5, with no clear D. Trimming removed 3 bases from V and 6 bases from J, with 5 bases in between. This CDR3 has 12 residues. Germline lookup yields CDR1 MNHEY and CDR2 SVGAGI. The CDR3 region has the DNA TGTGCCAGCAGTTATGATCCCGGGGAGCTGTTTTTT. Its protein product is CASSYDPGELFF.

The chain carries TRBV7-9 and TRBJ1-5; a weak D match, TRBD1 (5 bases). The CDR3 totals 13 residues. Germline V gene sequence: CDR1 SEHNR, CDR2 FQNEAQ (reference sequence). V was pared by 5 bases and J by 11 bases, with 16 bases between. As DNA, the CDR3 is TGTGCCAGCAGCGCCAAACCAGGGACCGCCCAGCATTTT. Amino acid sequence: CASSAKPGTAQHF.

The V gene is TRBV28, the J gene TRBJ1-2; D gene ambiguous. V was trimmed by 1 base and J by 1 base, leaving 7 bases between them. The CDR3 spans 14 residues. The germline V gene encodes CDR1 MDHEN and CDR2 SYDVKM. CDR3 in amino acids: CASSLSASNYGYTF. CDR3 nucleotide sequence: TGTGCCAGCAGTTTATCTGCCAGTAACTATGGCTACACCTTC.